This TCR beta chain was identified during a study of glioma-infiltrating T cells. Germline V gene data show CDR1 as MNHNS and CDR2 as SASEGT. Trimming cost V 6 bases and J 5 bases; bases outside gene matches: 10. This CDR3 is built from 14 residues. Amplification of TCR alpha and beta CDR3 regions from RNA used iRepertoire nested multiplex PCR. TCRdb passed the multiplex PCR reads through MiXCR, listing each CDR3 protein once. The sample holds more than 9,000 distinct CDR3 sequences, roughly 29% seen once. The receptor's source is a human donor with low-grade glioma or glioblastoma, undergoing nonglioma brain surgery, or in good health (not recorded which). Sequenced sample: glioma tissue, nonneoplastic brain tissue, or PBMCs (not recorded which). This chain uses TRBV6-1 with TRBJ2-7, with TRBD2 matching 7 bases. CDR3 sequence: CASRPDRLAHEQYF. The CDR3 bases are TGTGCCAGCAGACCTGATCGACTAGCCCACGAGCAGTACTTC.